This TCR beta chain was profiled in a study of blood T cell repertoires in COVID-19. The wider study: PBMCs, B-cell-depleted T cells, or T cells provided the cDNA or gDNA that made up the material.

Original methodology: Researchers report that nucleated cell counts were estimated from reference gene primer amplification. Profiled with immunoSEQ multiplex PCR; TCRdb holds only in-frame clones, not every one. The V and J calls and clone size are taken from that table; D and trimming were inferred from the DNA. The table lists about 400,000 clones, about 89% of them singletons, with 4% to 5.5% in the top ten. The V and J ends lost 6 bases and 8 bases respectively, with 14 bases between them. Germline V CDR1 and CDR2: KGHSH, LQKENI. The CDR3 loop spans 14 amino acids. The table lists this clone with a few counts.

This clonotype was sampled from a woman aged 30 to 39 with acute or convalescent COVID-19. The sample comprised peripheral blood. The rearrangement uses TRBV18 and TRBJ1-6, with D maybe TRBD1 (6 bases). CDR3 sequence (DNA): TGTGCCAGCTCGCCATCTAACAGGGATTCACCCCTCCACTTT. It is translated as CASSPSNRDSPLHF.